One and the same sample provided the 15 T cell receptor beta chains below, sequenced in a study of T-cell memory formation after mild COVID-19. MiXCR was run by TCRdb on the 5' RACE reads, yielding one entry per CDR3 protein. Here the sample spans around 250,000 distinct CDR3 sequences, over 8.5% being singletons. The material sequenced was PBMCs or a T cell subset sorted from them (not recorded which). The receptors shown here come from a man in his late teens or twenties who had mild COVID-19 (a few samples of this study predate the infection). Cell type and time point are not known.

There are a few counts of this clonotype. V and J are TRBV7-2 and TRBJ1-4; D is possibly TRBD1 (6 bases). Trimming pared 5 bases from V and 8 bases from J, leaving 15 bases between. The CDR3 consists of 14 residues. CDR1 is SGHTA and CDR2 is FQGNSA in the germline V gene. CDR3 in DNA: TGTGCCAGCAGCGTACAGGGATTAGGGGAAAAACTGTTTTTT. Translated: CASSVQGLGEKLFF.

This clonotype was counted a few times. The chain joins TRBV27 to TRBJ1-3, with a possible D match to TRBD1 (6 bases). The CDR3 consists of 14 residues. Germline V gene lookup returns CDR1 MNHEY and CDR2 SMNVEV (reference sequence). Trimming took off 8 bases at V and 3 bases at J, with 14 bases between the two ends. The CDR3 is CASSRGGSGNTIYF. The CDR3 coding sequence is TGTGCCAGCTCCCGAGGGGGAAGTGGAAACACCATATATTTT.

This clonotype was recorded a few times. V is TRBV12-3 or TRBV12-4 and J is TRBJ1-1; 7 bases line up with TRBD1. Trimming cost V 7 bases and J 7 bases; bases outside gene matches: 3. This CDR3 region has 11 residues. CDR3 sequence reads: CASTYRGEAFF. The CDR3, as DNA: TGTGCCAGCACTTACAGGGGTGAAGCTTTCTTT.

This clonotype was detected only a few times. V usage is TRBV7-2 and J usage is TRBJ1-2; 7 nucleotides agree with TRBD1. CDR1 is SGHTA and CDR2 is FQGNSA in the germline V gene. The CDR3 is made up of 13 amino acids. J gave up 8 bases and V 4 bases, and 7 bases lay outside the gene matches. The CDR3 region is CASSSDRAMGYTF. The DNA for the CDR3 is TGTGCCAGCAGCTCCGACAGGGCGATGGGCTACACCTTC.

This chain uses TRBV7-3 with TRBJ2-1; D is unresolved. Trimming left V 0 bases short and J 2 bases short, with 8 bases between. Germline V CDR1 and CDR2: SGHTA, FQGTGA. The CDR3 has 15 amino acids. The chain's CDR3 is CASSLTVQTYNEQFF. The CDR3 nucleotides are TGTGCCAGCAGCTTAACCGTTCAGACCTACAATGAGCAGTTCTTC.

The chain recombines TRBV18 with TRBJ1-1; TRBD1 is a possible D gene (6 bases). The ends were cut back, 5 bases at V and 2 bases at J, with 15 bases in the middle. Per the germline V gene, CDR1 is KGHSH and CDR2 is LQKENI. CDR3 size: 15 residues. The CDR3 coding sequence is TGTGCCAGCTCATACAGGGATTTAATAAACACTGAAGCTTTCTTT. This sequence encodes CASSYRDLINTEAFF.

This clonotype was recorded many times. The J gene is TRBJ2-1, the V gene TRBV7-8; D is unresolved. Germline-derived CDR1 and CDR2 are SGHVS and FQNEAQ. The CDR3 runs to 16 residues. Trimming took off 5 bases at V and 4 bases at J, with 18 bases between the two ends. This chain's CDR3 is CASSRVPTPIYNEQFF. CDR3 nucleotide sequence: TGTGCCAGCAGCCGAGTCCCCACCCCCATTTACAATGAGCAGTTCTTC. Complete variable domain (other parts from reference TRBV7-8 and TRBJ2-1): GAGVSQSPRYKVAKRGQDVALRCDPISGHVSLFWYQQALGQGPEFLTYFQNEAQLDKSGLPSDRFFAERPEGSVSTLKIQRTQQEDSAVYLCASSRVPTPIYNEQFFGPGTRLTVL.

The gene calls are TRBV5-6 and TRBJ2-7, with a weak D call TRBD1 (6 bases). V was pared by 1 base and J by 3 bases, with 17 bases between. The CDR3 is 16 amino acids. Germline lookup yields CDR1 SGHDT and CDR2 YYEEEE. The CDR3 protein is CASSLHPSRGRYEQYV. DNA for the CDR3: TGTGCCAGCAGCTTGCACCCCTCCAGGGGACGCTACGAGCAGTACGTC.

The chain has TRBV12-3 or TRBV12-4 and TRBJ2-7; maybe TRBD1 (5 bases). V was cut by 3 bases and J by 1 base, with 10 bases left in between. The CDR3 spans 14 residues. Written as DNA, the CDR3 is TGTGCCAGCAGTTTCAGCCAGGGTTCCTACGAGCAGTACTTC. Protein: CASSFSQGSYEQYF.

This clonotype was observed a handful of times. The rearrangement links TRBV28 to TRBJ1-4, with unresolved D. Germline V gene data show CDR1 as MDHEN and CDR2 as SYDVKM. The CDR3 loop spans 13 amino acids. V dropped 3 bases and J dropped 4 bases, with 6 bases sitting between them. The CDR3 DNA follows: TGTGCCAGCAGTTTTATAGATAATGAAAAACTGTTTTTT. Amino acids: CASSFIDNEKLFF.

This clonotype was counted at least ten times. DNA for the CDR3: TGTGCCAGCAGTTTCGGACAGGGGTCCTACGAGCAGTACGTC. Amino acid sequence: CASSFGQGSYEQYV. The V gene is TRBV6-5, the J gene TRBJ2-7; TRBD1 matches at 9 bases. The CDR3 spans 14 residues. Germline CDR1 reads MNHEY; CDR2 reads SVGAGI. J gave up 1 base and V 4 bases, and 2 bases lay outside the gene matches.

This clonotype was observed many times. The chain has TRBV5-1 and TRBJ2-1, with D maybe TRBD2 (7 bases). The CDR3 extends over 16 amino acids. V shed 3 bases and J shed 2 bases, with 15 bases lying between them. CDR1 and CDR2 (germline): SGHRS, YFSETQ. The CDR3 region has the DNA TGCGCCAGCAGCTCGGGGGGCCGGGGGCCCTACAATGAGCAGTTCTTC. Translation gives CASSSGGRGPYNEQFF.

This clonotype was detected many times. The V and J genes are TRBV11-1 and TRBJ2-7; the match to TRBD1 covers 7 bases. CDR1 and CDR2 from the germline V gene are SGHAT and FQDESV (reference sequence). The CDR3 has 18 amino acids. The trim removed 5 bases at V and 5 bases at J, leaving 21 bases unmatched. In DNA form, the CDR3 reads TGTGCCAGCAGCGGATTACCGAGGACAGGACGAACGCACGACGAGCAGTACTTC. Translation gives CASSGLPRTGRTHDEQYF.

The table lists this clonotype with many counts. The chain uses TRBV25-1 and TRBJ2-2; TRBD1 aligns across 10 bases. The CDR3 consists of 15 residues. Germline V lookup: CDR1 MGHDK, CDR2 SYGVNS. Losses at the gene ends were 8 bases for V and 3 bases for J; bases not matched to a gene: 6. The CDR3 bases are TGTGCCAGCGCAGCCGGGACAGGGGACACCGGGGAGCTGTTTTTT. Amino acids: CASAAGTGDTGELFF. Supplemented by reference TRBV25-1 and TRBJ2-2, the full variable domain reads EADIYQTPRYLVIGTGKKITLECSQTMGHDKMYWYQQDPGMELHLIHYSYGVNSTEKGDLSSESTVSRIRTEHFPLTLESARPSHTSQYLCASAAGTGDTGELFFGEGSRLTVL.

This sequence joins TRBV3-1 and TRBJ1-1; D might be TRBD1 (5 bases). CDR1 and CDR2 (germline): LGHDT, YNNKEL (reference sequence). V was clipped by 1 base and J by 11 bases, with 11 bases between them. This CDR3 has 12 residues. CDR3 residues: CASSQVPEGAFF. CDR3 nucleotides: TGTGCCAGCAGCCAAGTCCCGGAGGGGGCTTTCTTT.